This T cell receptor beta chain was sequenced for a study of T cells expressing NK-cell markers. Germline lookup yields CDR1 SEHNR and CDR2 FQNEAQ (reference sequence). This CDR3 has 14 residues. Study outcomes and limitations: The study left the HCMV specificity of expanded NKG2C+ T cell clones unresolved.

From its re-call of the 5' RACE reads, TCRdb lists each CDR3 protein once, without DNA. The sample holds some 600,000 distinct CDR3 sequences. With regard to this clonotype: What it binds is not known.

The clonotype was recovered from a man younger than 30 in good health. The sequenced sample was blood T cells: a sorted CD56 or NKG2C T cell subset, CD4+ or CD8+ T cells, or bulk PBMC T cells (not recorded which). The chain employs TRBV7-9 and TRBJ1-5; TCRdb's D call of TRBD1 is untestable without DNA. The CDR3 spells CASSLRSGWEAQHF.